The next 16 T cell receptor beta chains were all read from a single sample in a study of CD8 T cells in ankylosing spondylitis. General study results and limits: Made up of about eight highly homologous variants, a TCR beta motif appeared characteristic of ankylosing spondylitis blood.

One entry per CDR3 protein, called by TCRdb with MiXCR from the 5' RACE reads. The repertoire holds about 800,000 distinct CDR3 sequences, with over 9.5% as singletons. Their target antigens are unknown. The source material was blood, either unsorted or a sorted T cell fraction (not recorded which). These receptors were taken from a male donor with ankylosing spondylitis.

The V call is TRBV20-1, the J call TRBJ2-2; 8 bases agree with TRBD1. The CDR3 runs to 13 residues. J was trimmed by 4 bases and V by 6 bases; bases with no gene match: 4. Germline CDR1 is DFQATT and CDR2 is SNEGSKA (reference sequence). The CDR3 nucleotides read TGCAGTGCAGGACAGGGTAGCACCGGGGAGCTGTTTTTT. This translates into CSAGQGSTGELFF.

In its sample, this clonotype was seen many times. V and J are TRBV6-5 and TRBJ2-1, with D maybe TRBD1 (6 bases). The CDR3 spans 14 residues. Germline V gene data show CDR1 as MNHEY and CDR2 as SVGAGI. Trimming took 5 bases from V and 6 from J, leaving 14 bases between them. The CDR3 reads CASSHRVYPNEQFF. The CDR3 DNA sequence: TGTGCCAGCAGTCACAGGGTTTACCCCAATGAGCAGTTCTTC.

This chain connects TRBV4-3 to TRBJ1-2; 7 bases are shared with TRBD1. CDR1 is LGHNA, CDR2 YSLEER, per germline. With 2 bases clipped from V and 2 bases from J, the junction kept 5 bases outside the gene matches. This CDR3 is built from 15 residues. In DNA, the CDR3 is TGCGCCAGCAGCCAAACGACAGGGAGAAACTATGGCTACACCTTC. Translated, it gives CASSQTTGRNYGYTF.

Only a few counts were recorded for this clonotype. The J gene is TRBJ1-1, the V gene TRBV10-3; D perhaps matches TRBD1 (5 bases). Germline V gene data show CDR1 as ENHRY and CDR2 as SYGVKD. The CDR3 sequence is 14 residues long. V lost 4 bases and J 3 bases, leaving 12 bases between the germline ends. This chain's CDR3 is CAISVGRDDTEAFF. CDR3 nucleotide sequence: TGTGCCATCAGTGTAGGCAGGGACGACACTGAAGCTTTCTTT.

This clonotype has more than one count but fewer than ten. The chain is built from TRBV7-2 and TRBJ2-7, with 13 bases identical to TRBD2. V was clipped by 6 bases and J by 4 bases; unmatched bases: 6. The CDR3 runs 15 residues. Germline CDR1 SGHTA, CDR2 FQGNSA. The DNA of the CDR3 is TGTGCCAGCAGGGGGGGACTAGCGGGAACGTACGAGCAGTACTTC. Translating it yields CASRGGLAGTYEQYF.

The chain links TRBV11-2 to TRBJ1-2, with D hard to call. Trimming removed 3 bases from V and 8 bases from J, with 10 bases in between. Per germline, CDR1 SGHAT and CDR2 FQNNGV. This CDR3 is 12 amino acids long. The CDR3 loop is CASSFNRRGYTF. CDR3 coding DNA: TGTGCCAGCAGCTTTAATCGACGCGGCTACACCTTC.

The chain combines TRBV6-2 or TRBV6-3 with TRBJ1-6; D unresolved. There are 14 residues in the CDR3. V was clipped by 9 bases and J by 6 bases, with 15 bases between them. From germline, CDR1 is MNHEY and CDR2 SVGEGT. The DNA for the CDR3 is TGTGCCAGAACCCTGAGCGGAATTAATTCACCCCTCCACTTT. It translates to CARTLSGINSPLHF.

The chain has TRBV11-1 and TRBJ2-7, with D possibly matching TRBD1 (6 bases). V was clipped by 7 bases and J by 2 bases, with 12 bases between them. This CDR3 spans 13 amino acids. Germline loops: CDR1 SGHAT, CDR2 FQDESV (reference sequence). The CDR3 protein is CASTSRDTYEQYF. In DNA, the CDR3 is TGTGCCAGCACCTCCCGGGACACCTACGAGCAGTACTTC.

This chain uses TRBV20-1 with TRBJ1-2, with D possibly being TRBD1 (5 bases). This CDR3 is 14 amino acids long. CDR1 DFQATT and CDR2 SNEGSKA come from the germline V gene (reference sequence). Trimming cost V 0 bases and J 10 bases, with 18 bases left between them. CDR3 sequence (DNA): TGCAGTGCTAGAGATCGGCGGGGGTCTCTCGACTACACCTTC. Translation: CSARDRRGSLDYTF.

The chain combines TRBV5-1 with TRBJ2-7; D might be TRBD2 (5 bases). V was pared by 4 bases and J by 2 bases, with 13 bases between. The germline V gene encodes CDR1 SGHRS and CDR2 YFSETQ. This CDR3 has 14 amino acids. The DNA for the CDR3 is TGCGCCAGCAGCCCATTCGGGGAAACCTACGAGCAGTACTTC. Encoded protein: CASSPFGETYEQYF.

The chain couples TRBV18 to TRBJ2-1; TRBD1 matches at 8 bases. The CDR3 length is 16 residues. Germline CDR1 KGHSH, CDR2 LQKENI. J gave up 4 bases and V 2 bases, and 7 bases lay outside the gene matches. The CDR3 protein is CASSPSRDRLYNEQFF. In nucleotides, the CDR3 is TGTGCCAGCTCACCAAGTAGGGACAGGCTTTACAATGAGCAGTTCTTC.

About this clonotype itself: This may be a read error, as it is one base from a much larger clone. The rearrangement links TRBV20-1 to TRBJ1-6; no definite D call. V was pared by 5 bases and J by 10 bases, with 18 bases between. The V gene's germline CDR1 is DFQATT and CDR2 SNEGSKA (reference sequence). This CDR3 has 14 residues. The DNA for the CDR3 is TGCAGTGCTCCACCGGACGGACGTAAATCACCCCTCCACTTT. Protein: CSAPPDGRKSPLHF.

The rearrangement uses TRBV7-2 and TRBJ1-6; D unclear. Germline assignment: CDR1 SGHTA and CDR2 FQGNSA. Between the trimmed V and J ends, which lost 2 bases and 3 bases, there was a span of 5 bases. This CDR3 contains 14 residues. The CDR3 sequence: CASSLQIYNSPLHF. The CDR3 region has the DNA TGTGCCAGCAGCTTACAGATCTATAATTCACCCCTCCACTTT.

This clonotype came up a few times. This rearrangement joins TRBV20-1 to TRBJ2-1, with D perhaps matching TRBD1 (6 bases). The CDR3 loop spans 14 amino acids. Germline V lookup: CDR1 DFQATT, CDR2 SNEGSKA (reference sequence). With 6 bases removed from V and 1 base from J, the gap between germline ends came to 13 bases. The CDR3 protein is CSAYTGTSYNEQFF. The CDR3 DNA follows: TGCAGTGCCTATACCGGGACATCCTACAATGAGCAGTTCTTC.

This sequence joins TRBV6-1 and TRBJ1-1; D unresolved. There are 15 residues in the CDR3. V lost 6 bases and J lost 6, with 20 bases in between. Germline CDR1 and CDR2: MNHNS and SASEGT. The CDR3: CASSSRANYYAEAFF. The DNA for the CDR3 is TGTGCCAGCAGCTCGAGGGCTAATTACTACGCTGAAGCTTTCTTT.

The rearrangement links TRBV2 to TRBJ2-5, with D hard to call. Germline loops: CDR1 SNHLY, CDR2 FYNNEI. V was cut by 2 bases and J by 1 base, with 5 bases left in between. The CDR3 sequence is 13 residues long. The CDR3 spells CASSELTQETQYF. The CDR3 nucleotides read TGTGCCAGCAGTGAATTGACCCAAGAGACCCAGTACTTC.